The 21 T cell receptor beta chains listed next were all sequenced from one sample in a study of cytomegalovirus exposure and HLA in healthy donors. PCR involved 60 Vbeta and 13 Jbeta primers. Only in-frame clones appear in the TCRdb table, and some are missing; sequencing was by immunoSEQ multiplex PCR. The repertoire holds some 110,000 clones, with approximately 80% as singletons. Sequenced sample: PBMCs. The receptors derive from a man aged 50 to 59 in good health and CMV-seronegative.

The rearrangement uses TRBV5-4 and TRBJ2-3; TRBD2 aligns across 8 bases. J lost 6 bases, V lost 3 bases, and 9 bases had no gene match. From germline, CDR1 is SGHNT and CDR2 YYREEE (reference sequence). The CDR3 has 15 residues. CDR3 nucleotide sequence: TGTGCCAGCAGCTGGAGCCGGGGGGGTGCGGATACGCAGTATTTT. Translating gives CASSWSRGGADTQYF.

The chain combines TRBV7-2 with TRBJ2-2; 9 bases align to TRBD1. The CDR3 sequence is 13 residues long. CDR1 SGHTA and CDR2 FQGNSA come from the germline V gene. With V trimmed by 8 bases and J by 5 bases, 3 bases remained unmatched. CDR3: CASGGTGTGELFF. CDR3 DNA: TGTGCCAGCGGCGGGACAGGGACCGGGGAGCTGTTTTTT.

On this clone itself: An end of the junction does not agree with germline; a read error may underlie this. The DNA of the CDR3 is TGCGCCAGCAGATTGGGACAGGAAAATTCACCCCTCCACTTT. Amino acid sequence: CASRLGQENSPLHF. The chain joins TRBV5-1 to TRBJ1-6, with 8 bases fitting TRBD1. CDR3 length equals 14 residues. In germline, CDR1 is SGHRS, CDR2 YFSETQ.

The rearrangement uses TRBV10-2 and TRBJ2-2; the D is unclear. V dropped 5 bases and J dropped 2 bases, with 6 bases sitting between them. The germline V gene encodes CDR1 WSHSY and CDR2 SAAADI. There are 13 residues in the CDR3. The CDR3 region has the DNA TGCGCCAGCAGTAGCCTTAACACCGGGGAGCTGTTTTTT. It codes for CASSSLNTGELFF.

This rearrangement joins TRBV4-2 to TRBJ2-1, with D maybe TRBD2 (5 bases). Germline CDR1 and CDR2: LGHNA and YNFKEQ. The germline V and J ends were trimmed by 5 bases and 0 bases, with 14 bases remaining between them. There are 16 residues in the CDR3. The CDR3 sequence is CASSTTRRSSYNEQFF. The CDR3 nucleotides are TGTGCCAGCAGCACCACGCGGAGGAGCTCCTACAATGAGCAGTTCTTC.

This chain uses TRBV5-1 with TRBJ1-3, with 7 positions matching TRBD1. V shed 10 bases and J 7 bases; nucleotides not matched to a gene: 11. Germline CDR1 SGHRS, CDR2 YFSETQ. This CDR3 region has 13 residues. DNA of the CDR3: TGCGCCCACGAAGGGGGCCTCACGAACACCATATATTTT. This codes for CAHEGGLTNTIYF.

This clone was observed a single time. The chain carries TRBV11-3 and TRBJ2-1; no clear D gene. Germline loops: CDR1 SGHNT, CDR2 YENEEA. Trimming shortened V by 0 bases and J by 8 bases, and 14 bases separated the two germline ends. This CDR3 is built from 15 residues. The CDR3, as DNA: TGTGCCAGCAGCTTAGATGGCTCGGAAGGAGATGAGCAGTTCTTC. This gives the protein CASSLDGSEGDEQFF.

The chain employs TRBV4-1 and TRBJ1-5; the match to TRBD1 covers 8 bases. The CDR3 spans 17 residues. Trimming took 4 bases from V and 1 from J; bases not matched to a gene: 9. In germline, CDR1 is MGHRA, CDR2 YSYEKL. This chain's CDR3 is CASSRPGQGRSNQPQHF. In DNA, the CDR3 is TGCGCCAGCAGCCGCCCTGGACAGGGAAGAAGCAATCAGCCCCAGCATTTT.

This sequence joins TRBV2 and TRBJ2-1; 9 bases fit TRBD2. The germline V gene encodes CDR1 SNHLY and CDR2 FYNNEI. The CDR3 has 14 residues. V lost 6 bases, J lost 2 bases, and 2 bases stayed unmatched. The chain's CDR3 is CASRGGGAYNEQFF. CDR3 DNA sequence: TGTGCCAGCAGAGGCGGGGGGGCCTACAATGAGCAGTTCTTC.

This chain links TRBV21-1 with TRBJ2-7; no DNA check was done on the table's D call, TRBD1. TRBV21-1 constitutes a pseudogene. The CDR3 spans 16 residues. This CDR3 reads CASRRAGTLEAYEQYV. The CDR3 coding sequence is TGTGCCAGCAGAAGAGCCGGGACATTGGAAGCCTACGAGCAGTACGTC.

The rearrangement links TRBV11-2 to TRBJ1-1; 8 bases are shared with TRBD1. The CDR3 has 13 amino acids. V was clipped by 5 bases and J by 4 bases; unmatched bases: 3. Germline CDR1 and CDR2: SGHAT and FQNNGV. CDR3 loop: CASSGQGSTEAFF. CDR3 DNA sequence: TGTGCCAGCAGCGGACAGGGTTCCACTGAAGCTTTCTTT.

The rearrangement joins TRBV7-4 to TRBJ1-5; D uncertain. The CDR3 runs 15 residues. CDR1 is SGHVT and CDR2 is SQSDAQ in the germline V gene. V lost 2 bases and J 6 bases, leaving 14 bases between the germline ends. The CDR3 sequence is CASSLKAPCGQPQHF. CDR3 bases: TGTGCCAGCAGCTTAAAAGCCCCCTGCGGTCAGCCCCAGCATTTT. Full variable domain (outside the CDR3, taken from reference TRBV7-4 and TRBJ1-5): GAGVSQSPRYKVAKRGRDVALRCDSISGHVTLYWYRQTLGQGSEVLTYSQSDAQRDKSGRPSGRFSAERPERSVSTLKIQRTEQGDSAVYLCASSLKAPCGQPQHFGDGTRLSIL.

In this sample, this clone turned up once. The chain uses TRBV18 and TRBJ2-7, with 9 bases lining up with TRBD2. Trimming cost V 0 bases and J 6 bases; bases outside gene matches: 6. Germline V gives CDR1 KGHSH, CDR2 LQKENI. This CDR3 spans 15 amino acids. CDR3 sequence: CASSPPAGGRSEQYF. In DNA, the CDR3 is TGTGCCAGCTCACCACCGGCGGGGGGGCGGTCCGAGCAGTACTTC.

The CDR3 nucleotides read TGCGCCAGCAGCTTGGATGGAAGGGGAACTAATGAAAAACTGTTTTTT. Its protein is CASSLDGRGTNEKLFF. The gene calls are TRBV5-1 and TRBJ1-4; D might be TRBD1 (5 bases). CDR3 length: 16 residues. The ends were cut back, 0 bases at V and 1 base at J, with 10 bases in the middle. Germline V gives CDR1 SGHRS, CDR2 YFSETQ.

Here the CDR3 DNA reads TGTGCCAGTAGTGAGAGGTTGGCCTACGAGCAGTACTTC. This sequence encodes CASSERLAYEQYF. This chain links TRBV19 with TRBJ2-7; D gene unclear. From germline, CDR1 is LNHDA and CDR2 SQIVND (reference sequence). The CDR3 covers 13 residues. V was pared by 5 bases and J by 2 bases, with 10 bases between.

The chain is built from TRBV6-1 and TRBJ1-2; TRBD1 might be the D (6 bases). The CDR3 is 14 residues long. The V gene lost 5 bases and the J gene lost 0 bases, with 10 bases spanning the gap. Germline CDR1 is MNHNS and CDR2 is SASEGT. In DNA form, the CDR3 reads TGTGCCAGCAGTACAGGGTTCACTAACTATGGCTACACCTTC. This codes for CASSTGFTNYGYTF.

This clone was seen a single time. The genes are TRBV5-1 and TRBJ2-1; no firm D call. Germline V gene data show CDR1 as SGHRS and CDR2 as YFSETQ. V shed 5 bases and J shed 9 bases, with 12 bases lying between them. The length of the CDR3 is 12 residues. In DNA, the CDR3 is TGCGCCAGCAGGCCCTCCGGCGGTGAGCAGTTCTTC. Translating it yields CASRPSGGEQFF.

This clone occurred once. The CDR3 loop reads CASSLTGQGGIEQFF. The CDR3 DNA reads TGTGCCAGCAGCTTAACTGGACAGGGGGGAATTGAGCAGTTCTTC. The rearrangement uses TRBV11-2 and TRBJ2-1; 10 bases fit TRBD1. Germline loops: CDR1 SGHAT, CDR2 FQNNGV. Unmatched junction bases numbered 7, after V lost 2 bases and J lost 9 bases. The length of the CDR3 is 15 residues.

CDR3 sequence reads: CASSFPEGEQYF. The CDR3 DNA reads as TGTGCCAGCAGTTTCCCGGAGGGAGAGCAGTACTTC. The V call is TRBV27, the J call TRBJ2-7, with D possibly TRBD2 on 6 matching bases. Germline values: CDR1 MNHEY, CDR2 SMNVEV (reference sequence). The CDR3 is made up of 12 amino acids. Trimming removed 3 bases at V and 7 bases at J, with 10 bases between.

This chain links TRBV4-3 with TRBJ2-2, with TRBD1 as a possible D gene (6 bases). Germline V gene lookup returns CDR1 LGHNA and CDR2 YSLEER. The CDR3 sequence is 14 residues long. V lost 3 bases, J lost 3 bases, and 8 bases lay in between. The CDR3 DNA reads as TGCGCCAGCAGCCAGACAGGCTACACCGGGGAGCTGTTTTTT. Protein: CASSQTGYTGELFF.

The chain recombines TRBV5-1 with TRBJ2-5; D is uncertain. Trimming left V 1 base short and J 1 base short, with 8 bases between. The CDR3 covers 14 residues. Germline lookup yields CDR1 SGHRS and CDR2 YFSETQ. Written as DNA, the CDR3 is TGCGCCAGCAGCTTGAAACAGCCCCAAGAGACCCAGTACTTC. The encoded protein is CASSLKQPQETQYF.